This TCR beta chain is drawn from a study of blood T cell repertoires in COVID-19. The overall study: Acute and convalescent COVID-19 specimens originated in the United States, Italy and Spain. T cells, B-cell-depleted T cells, or PBMCs provided the cDNA or gDNA that served as material.

CDR3 size: 13 residues. V lost 4 bases to trimming and J lost 3 bases, with 10 bases between them. CDR1 is SGHRS and CDR2 is YFSETQ in the germline V gene. Authors' processing steps: Nucleated cell counts were estimated from reference gene primer amplification. Produced via immunoSEQ multiplex PCR; TCRdb's table is partial and in-frame only. The V and J calls and clone size were taken over from that table, and D and trimming were inferred from the DNA. The profile covers more than 75,000 clones, with over 75% appearing a single time and roughly 15% taken by the ten largest. The V and J genes are TRBV5-1 and TRBJ1-1; D is unresolved. This TCR derives from a woman older than 75 with active or convalescent COVID-19. Sequenced sample: peripheral blood. CDR3 sequence: CASSITMDTEAFF. The CDR3 nucleotides are TGCGCCAGCAGCATTACAATGGACACTGAAGCTTTCTTT. Using reference TRBV5-1 and TRBJ1-1 for the parts outside the CDR3, the full variable domain is KAGVTQTPRYLIKTRGQQVTLSCSPISGHRSVSWYQQTPGQGLQFLFEYFSETQRNKGNFPGRFSGRQFSNSRSEMNVSTLELGDSALYLCASSITMDTEAFFGQGTRLTVV.